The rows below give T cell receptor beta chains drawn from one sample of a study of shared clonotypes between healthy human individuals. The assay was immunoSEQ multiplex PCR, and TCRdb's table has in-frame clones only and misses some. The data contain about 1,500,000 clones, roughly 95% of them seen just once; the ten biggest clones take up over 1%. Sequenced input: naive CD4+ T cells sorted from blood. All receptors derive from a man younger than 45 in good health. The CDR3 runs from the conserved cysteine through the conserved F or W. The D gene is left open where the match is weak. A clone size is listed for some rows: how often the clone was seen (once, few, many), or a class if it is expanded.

DNA: TGTGCCAGCAGCGCAAGGGGGGAGATCGGGGAGACCCAGTACTTC; CDR3: CASSARGEIGETQYF; size: NA; J: TRBJ2-5; V: TRBV9; D: NA
DNA: TGTGCCAGCAGCTTAATCAGGGGGGCTGGGGATGAGCAGTTCTTC; CDR3: CASSLIRGAGDEQFF; size: NA; J: TRBJ2-1; V: TRBV7-6; D: NA
DNA: TGTGCCAGCAGCTTAGCCCCTGGCGACAGGGACTATGGCTACACCTTC; CDR3: CASSLAPGDRDYGYTF; size: NA; J: TRBJ1-2; V: TRBV7-2; D: TRBD1
DNA: TGTGCCAGCAGCCCCCCGGGAGGTTTCGAGCAGTACTTC; CDR3: CASSPPGGFEQYF; size: once; J: TRBJ2-7; V: TRBV7-2; D: TRBD2
DNA: TGTGCCAGCTCACCACTCAACAGTGCATTGGAGACCCAGTACTTC; CDR3: CASSPLNSALETQYF; size: NA; J: TRBJ2-5; V: TRBV18; D: NA
DNA: TGTGCCAGCGGCCCTGCCTACAATGAGCAGTTCTTC; CDR3: CASGPAYNEQFF; size: NA; J: TRBJ2-1; V: TRBV9; D: NA
DNA: TGTGCCAGCAGTCCCCGGGCGGGGGAAGGACAGCCCCAGCATTTT; CDR3: CASSPRAGEGQPQHF; size: NA; J: TRBJ1-5; V: TRBV28; D: NA
DNA: TGTGCCACCCCCGGGGTATACGAGCAGTACTTC; CDR3: CATPGVYEQYF; size: NA; J: TRBJ2-7; V: TRBV6-1; D: NA
DNA: TGTGCCAGTAGGGCATCTGGGGCCAACGTCCTGACTTTC; CDR3: CASRASGANVLTF; size: NA; J: TRBJ2-6; V: TRBV21-1; D: NA
DNA: TGTGCCAGCAGTGAATGGTCTAGTCCCGGGGAGCTGTTTTTT; CDR3: CASSEWSSPGELFF; size: NA; J: TRBJ2-2; V: TRBV25-1; D: NA
DNA: TGTGCCAGCAGACGACAGGACAGGGGGCCCTATGGCTACACCTTC; CDR3: CASRRQDRGPYGYTF; size: NA; J: TRBJ1-2; V: TRBV2; D: TRBD1
DNA: TGCGCCAGCAGCTTGTTTCACATGCCCAGGGGCACAGATACGCAGTATTTT; CDR3: CASSLFHMPRGTDTQYF; size: NA; J: TRBJ2-3; V: TRBV5-1; D: NA
DNA: TGTGCCAGTAGTATAAGGGCGCGAATGGCTGGCGACGAGCAGTACTTC; CDR3: CASSIRARMAGDEQYF; size: NA; J: TRBJ2-7; V: TRBV19; D: NA
DNA: TGTGCCAGCAGCTTGGTGACAGGGAAGACCTACGAGCAGTACTTC; CDR3: CASSLVTGKTYEQYF; size: NA; J: TRBJ2-7; V: TRBV5-4; D: TRBD1
DNA: TGTGCCAGCAGCGTAGGGAGAGGGTTCGACGAGCAGTACTTC; CDR3: CASSVGRGFDEQYF; size: once; J: TRBJ2-7; V: TRBV9; D: NA
DNA: TGTGCCAGCAGCCCTGGAGGCGGGAGAGGCTCCTACGAGCAGTACTTC; CDR3: CASSPGGGRGSYEQYF; size: once; J: TRBJ2-7; V: TRBV11-2; D: TRBD2
DNA: TGTGCCAGCAGCCCAAAGGTACGGCAGTACTTC; CDR3: CASSPKVRQYF; size: NA; J: TRBJ2-7; V: TRBV28; D: NA
DNA: TGTGCCAGCAGCCCTAAGGGACAGACCTACGAGCAGTACTTC; CDR3: CASSPKGQTYEQYF; size: NA; J: TRBJ2-7; V: TRBV9; D: TRBD1
DNA: TGTGCCAGCTCACCCCTGACAGCCATGAACACTGAAGCTTTCTTT; CDR3: CASSPLTAMNTEAFF; size: NA; J: TRBJ1-1; V: TRBV18; D: NA
DNA: TGTGCCAGCAGCCGGCCGACAGGGGACTTGTCAAAGTCCTACAATGAGCAGTTCTTC; CDR3: CASSRPTGDLSKSYNEQFF; size: NA; J: TRBJ2-1; V: TRBV7-8; D: TRBD1
DNA: TGCGCCAGCAGCTCAAGGACAGGGAACACCGGGGAGCTGTTTTTT; CDR3: CASSSRTGNTGELFF; size: NA; J: TRBJ2-2; V: TRBV5-1; D: TRBD1